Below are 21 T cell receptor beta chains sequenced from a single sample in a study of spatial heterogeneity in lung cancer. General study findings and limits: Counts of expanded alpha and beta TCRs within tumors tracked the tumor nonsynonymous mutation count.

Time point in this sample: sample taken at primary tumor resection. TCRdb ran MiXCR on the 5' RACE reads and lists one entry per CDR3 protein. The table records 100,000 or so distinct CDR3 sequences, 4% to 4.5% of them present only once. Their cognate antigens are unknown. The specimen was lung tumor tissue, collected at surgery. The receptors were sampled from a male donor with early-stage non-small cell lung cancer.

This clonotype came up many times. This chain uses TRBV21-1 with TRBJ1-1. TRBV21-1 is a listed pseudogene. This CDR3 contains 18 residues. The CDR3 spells CASSIDYRSVRRVTEAFF. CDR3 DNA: TGTGCCAGCAGCATCGATTACCGATCCGTACGGCGGGTGACTGAAGCTTTCTTT.

For the CDR3, the DNA is TGTGCCAGCAGCTTAGGGTTGAACACCGGGGAGCTGTTTTTT. Amino acids: CASSLGLNTGELFF. V usage is TRBV7-9 and J usage is TRBJ2-2; D not resolved. The germline CDR1 and CDR2 sequences are SEHNR and FQNEAQ (reference sequence). Trimming removed 1 base at V and 1 base at J, with 4 bases between. This CDR3 region has 14 residues.

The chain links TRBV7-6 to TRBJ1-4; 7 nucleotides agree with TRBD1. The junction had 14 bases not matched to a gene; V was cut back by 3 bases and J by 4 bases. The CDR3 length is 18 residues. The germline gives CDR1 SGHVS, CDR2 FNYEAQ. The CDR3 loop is CASSFFSRDSQSNEKLFF. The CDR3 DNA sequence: TGTGCCAGCAGCTTTTTCTCTCGGGACAGTCAAAGTAATGAAAAACTGTTTTTT. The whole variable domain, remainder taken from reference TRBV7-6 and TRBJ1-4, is GAGVSQSPRYKVTKRGQDVALRCDPISGHVSLYWYRQALGQGPEFLTYFNYEAQQDKSGLPNDRFSAERPEGSISTLTIQRTEQRDSAMYRCASSFFSRDSQSNEKLFFGSGTQLSVL.

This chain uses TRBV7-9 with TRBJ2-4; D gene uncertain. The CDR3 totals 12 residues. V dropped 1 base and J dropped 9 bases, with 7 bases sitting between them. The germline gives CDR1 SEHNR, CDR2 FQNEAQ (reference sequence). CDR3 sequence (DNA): TGTGCCAGCAGCTTAGGCGAAACCATTCAGTACTTC. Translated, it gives CASSLGETIQYF.

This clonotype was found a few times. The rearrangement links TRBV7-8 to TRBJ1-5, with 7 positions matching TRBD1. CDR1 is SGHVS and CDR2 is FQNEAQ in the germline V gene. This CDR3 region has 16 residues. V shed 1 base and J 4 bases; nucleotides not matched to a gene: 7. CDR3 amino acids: CASSLVAGQNNQPQHF. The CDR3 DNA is TGTGCCAGCAGCTTAGTAGCGGGACAGAATAATCAGCCCCAGCATTTT.

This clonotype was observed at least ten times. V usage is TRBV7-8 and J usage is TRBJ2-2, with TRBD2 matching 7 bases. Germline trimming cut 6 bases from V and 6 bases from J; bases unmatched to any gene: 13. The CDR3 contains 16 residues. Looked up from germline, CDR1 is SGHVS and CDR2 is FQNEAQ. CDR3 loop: CASSASWTSVSGELFF. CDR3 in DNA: TGTGCCAGCAGTGCGTCTTGGACTAGTGTATCCGGGGAGCTGTTTTTT.

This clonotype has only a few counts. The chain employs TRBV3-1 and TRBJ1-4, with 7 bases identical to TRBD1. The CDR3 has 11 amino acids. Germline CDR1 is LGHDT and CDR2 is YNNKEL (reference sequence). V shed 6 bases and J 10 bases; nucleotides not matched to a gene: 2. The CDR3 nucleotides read TGTGCCAGCAGGACAGGGACAAAACTGTTTTTT. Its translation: CASRTGTKLFF.

Written as DNA, the CDR3 is TGTGCCACGCCCGCCGCGACGGGGGAGACCCAGTACTTC. It specifies CATPAATGETQYF. The V and J genes are TRBV30 and TRBJ2-5; TRBD2 is a possible D gene (5 bases). Trimming stripped 8 bases from V and 5 bases from J, with 18 bases between. The CDR3 has 13 amino acids. Germline V gene lookup returns CDR1 GTSNPN and CDR2 SVGIG (reference sequence).

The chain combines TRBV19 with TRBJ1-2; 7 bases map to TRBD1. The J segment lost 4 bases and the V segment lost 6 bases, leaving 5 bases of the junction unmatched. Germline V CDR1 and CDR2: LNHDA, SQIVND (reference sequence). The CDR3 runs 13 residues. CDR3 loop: CASSETGTYGYTF. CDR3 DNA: TGTGCCAGTAGCGAGACAGGGACCTATGGCTACACCTTC.

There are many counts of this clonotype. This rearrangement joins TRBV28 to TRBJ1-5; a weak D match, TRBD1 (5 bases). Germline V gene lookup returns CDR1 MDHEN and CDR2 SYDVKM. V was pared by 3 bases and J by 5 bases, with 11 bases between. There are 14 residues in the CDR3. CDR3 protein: CASSLGGDYQPQHF. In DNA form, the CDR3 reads TGTGCCAGCAGTTTGGGCGGGGACTATCAGCCCCAGCATTTT.

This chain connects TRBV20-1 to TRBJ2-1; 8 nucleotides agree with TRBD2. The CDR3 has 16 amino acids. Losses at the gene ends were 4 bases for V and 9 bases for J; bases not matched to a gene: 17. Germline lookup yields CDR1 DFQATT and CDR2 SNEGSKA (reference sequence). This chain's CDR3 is CSATPVISGTLGEQFF. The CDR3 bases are TGCAGTGCTACCCCAGTGATTAGCGGGACCTTAGGTGAGCAGTTCTTC.

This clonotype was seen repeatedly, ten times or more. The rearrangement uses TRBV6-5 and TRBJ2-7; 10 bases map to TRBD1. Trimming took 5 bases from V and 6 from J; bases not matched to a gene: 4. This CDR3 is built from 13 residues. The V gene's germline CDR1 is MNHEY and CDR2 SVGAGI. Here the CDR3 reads CASSRQGASEQYF. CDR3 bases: TGTGCCAGCAGTCGACAGGGGGCCTCCGAGCAGTACTTC.

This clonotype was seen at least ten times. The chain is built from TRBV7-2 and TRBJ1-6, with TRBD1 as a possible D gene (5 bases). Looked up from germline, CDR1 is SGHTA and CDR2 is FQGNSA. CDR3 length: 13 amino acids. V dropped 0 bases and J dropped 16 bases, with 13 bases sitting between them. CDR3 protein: CASSLAPGRSLHF. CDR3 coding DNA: TGTGCCAGCAGCTTAGCACCGGGACGCAGTCTCCACTTT. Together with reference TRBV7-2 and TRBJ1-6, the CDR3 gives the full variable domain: GAGVSQSPSNKVTEKGKDVELRCDPISGHTALYWYRQSLGQGLEFLIYFQGNSAPDKSGLPSDRFSAERTGGSVSTLTIQRTQQEDSAVYLCASSLAPGRSLHFGNGTRLTVT.

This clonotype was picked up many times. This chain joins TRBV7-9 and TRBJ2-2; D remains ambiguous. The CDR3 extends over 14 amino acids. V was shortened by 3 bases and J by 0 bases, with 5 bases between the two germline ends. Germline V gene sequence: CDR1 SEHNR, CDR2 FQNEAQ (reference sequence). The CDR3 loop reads CASSFSANTGELFF. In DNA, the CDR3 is TGTGCCAGCAGCTTCTCCGCGAACACCGGGGAGCTGTTTTTT.

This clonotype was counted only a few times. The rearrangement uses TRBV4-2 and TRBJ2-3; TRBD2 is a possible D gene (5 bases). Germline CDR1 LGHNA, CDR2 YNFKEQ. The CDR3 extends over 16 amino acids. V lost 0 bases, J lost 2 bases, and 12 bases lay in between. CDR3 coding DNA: TGTGCCAGCAGCCAAGACCGAGCGGAGAACACAGATACGCAGTATTTT. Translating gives CASSQDRAENTDTQYF.

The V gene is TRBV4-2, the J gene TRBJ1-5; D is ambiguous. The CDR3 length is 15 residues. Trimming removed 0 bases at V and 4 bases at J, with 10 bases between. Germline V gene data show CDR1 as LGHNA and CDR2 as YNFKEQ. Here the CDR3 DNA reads TGTGCCAGCAGCCAAGATCTCCATAGGAATCAGCCCCAGCATTTT. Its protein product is CASSQDLHRNQPQHF.

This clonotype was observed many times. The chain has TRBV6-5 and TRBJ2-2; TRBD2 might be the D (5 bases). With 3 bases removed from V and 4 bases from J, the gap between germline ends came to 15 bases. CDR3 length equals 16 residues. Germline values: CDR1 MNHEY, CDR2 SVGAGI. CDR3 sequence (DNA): TGTGCCAGCAGTTATTCGGGGAGTCGGGTCACCGGGGAGCTGTTTTTT. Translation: CASSYSGSRVTGELFF.

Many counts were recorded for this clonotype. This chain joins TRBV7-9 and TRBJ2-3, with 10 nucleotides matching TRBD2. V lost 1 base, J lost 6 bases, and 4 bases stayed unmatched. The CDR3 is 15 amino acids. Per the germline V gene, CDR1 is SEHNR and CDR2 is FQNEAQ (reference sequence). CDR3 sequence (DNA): TGTGCCAGCAGCTTAGTGGGGACTAGCGCTGATACGCAGTATTTT. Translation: CASSLVGTSADTQYF.

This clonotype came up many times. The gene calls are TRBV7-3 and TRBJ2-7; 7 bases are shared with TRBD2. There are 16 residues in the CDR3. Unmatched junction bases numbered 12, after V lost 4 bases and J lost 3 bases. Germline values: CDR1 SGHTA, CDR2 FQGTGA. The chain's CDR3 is CASSWKIAGPHYEQYF. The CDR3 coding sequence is TGTGCCAGCAGCTGGAAGATAGCGGGTCCCCACTACGAGCAGTACTTC. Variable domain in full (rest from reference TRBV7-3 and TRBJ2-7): GAGVSQTPSNKVTEKGKYVELRCDPISGHTALYWYRQSLGQGPEFLIYFQGTGAADDSGLPNDRFFAVRPEGSVSTLKIQRTERGDSAVYLCASSWKIAGPHYEQYFGPGTRLTVT.

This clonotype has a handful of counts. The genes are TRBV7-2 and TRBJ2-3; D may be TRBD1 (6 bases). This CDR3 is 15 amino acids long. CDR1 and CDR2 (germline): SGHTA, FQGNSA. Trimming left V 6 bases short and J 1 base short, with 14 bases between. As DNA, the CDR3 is TGTGCCAGCAGTTCGATGGGGGCCCGCACAGATACGCAGTATTTT. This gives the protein CASSSMGARTDTQYF.

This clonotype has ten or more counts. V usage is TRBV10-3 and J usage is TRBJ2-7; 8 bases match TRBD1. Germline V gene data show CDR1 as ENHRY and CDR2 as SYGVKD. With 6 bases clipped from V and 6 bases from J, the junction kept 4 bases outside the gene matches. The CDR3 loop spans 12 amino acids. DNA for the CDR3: TGTGCCATCAGCCGAACAGGGGGCGAGCAGTACTTC. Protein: CAISRTGGEQYF.